The source of this TCR beta chain is a study of cytomegalovirus exposure and HLA in healthy donors. TCRdb's copy holds only in-frame clones and misses some; the assay was immunoSEQ multiplex PCR. The sample holds about 260,000 clones, roughly 87% seen once. V shed 4 bases and J shed 9 bases, with 13 bases lying between them. Germline CDR1 reads SQVTM; CDR2 reads ANQGSEA. CDR3 length: 12 residues. The chain is built from TRBV29-1 and TRBJ2-1; perhaps TRBD1 as D (5 bases). The sequence was collected from a woman in her twenties or thirties in good health and CMV-seronegative. The sample consisted of PBMCs. CDR3 nucleotides: TGCAGCGTTGGCTCCCAGGGTGGTGAGCAGTTCTTC. Encoded protein: CSVGSQGGEQFF.